The 12 T cell receptor beta chains given below trace back to one sample, sequenced in a study of control samples from healthy donors and cancer patients. Generated by immunoSEQ multiplex PCR, the TCRdb table keeps only in-frame clones and is missing some. The table includes tens of thousands of clones, around 83% detected once. The source material was blood. The receptor set was obtained from a woman in her forties or fifties in good health.

On this clone itself: At one end, the junction sequence differs from germline, possibly due to a read error. The gene calls are TRBV3-1 (or the pseudogene TRBV3-2) and TRBJ2-7, with 8 bases matching TRBD2. Germline CDR1 is LGHDT and CDR2 is YNNKEL (reference sequence). This CDR3 region has 15 residues. CDR3 region: CASSRGLVGANEQYF. The CDR3 DNA follows: TGTGCCAGCAGCCGGGGACTAGTGGGAGCTAACGAGCAATACTTC.

This clone was seen a few times. V and J are TRBV6-5 and TRBJ2-3; 7 bases agree with TRBD1. The germline CDR1 and CDR2 sequences are MNHEY and SVGAGI. V lost 6 bases, J lost 2 bases, and 8 bases stayed unmatched. The CDR3 extends over 15 amino acids. This CDR3 reads CASRRDRAPTDTQYF. Here the CDR3 DNA reads TGTGCCAGCAGACGAGACAGGGCCCCCACAGATACGCAGTATTTT.

The J gene is TRBJ2-7, the V gene TRBV4-3, with 8 bases lining up with TRBD2. Per germline, CDR1 LGHNA and CDR2 YSLEER. Trimming took 0 bases from V and 2 from J; bases not matched to a gene: 12. The CDR3 is 18 amino acids. This chain's CDR3 is CASSQESSGSAFPYEQYF. In nucleotides, the CDR3 is TGCGCCAGCAGCCAAGAGAGCAGCGGGAGCGCCTTCCCCTACGAGCAGTACTTC.

The V call is TRBV5-6, the J call TRBJ1-3; no clear D gene. The CDR3 is 14 amino acids. Germline CDR1 is SGHDT and CDR2 is YYEEEE. Trimming removed 2 bases from V and 7 bases from J, with 13 bases in between. The CDR3 nucleotides read TGTGCCAGCAGCTTTCGGGCGATTTCGAACACCATATATTTT. The encoded protein is CASSFRAISNTIYF.

A few counts support this clone. Other DNA sequences within the sample encode an identical CDR3. The rearrangement links TRBV9 to TRBJ2-1, with D perhaps TRBD2 (5 bases). The CDR3 length is 15 residues. V dropped 2 bases and J dropped 5 bases, with 14 bases sitting between them. Germline-derived CDR1 and CDR2 are SGDLS and YYNGEE. CDR3 residues: CASSVSGWVDNEQFF. The DNA of the CDR3 is TGTGCCAGCAGCGTCTCGGGGTGGGTCGACAATGAGCAGTTCTTC.

This rearrangement joins TRBV28 to TRBJ1-1, with D unclear. The germline V gene encodes CDR1 MDHEN and CDR2 SYDVKM. The CDR3 contains 14 residues. Between the trimmed V and J ends, which lost 2 bases and 11 bases, there was a span of 18 bases. The CDR3 DNA reads as TGTGCCAGCAGTTTACCGCTCAAGCAACAAGCGGCTTTCTTT. This gives the protein CASSLPLKQQAAFF.

The chain joins TRBV15 to TRBJ1-3; D is possibly TRBD1 (5 bases). The CDR3 runs 15 residues. V was pared by 5 bases and J by 0 bases, with 11 bases between. CDR1 and CDR2 from the germline V gene are LNHNV and YYDKDF (reference sequence). Here the CDR3 DNA reads TGTGCCACCAGCCCGGGGAGGGGCTCTGGAAACACCATATATTTT. The encoded protein is CATSPGRGSGNTIYF.

This clone was seen once. The V gene is TRBV27, the J gene TRBJ2-3, with TRBD2 matching over 11 bases. Germline assignment: CDR1 MNHEY and CDR2 SMNVEV (reference sequence). The CDR3 is made up of 19 amino acids. Germline trimming cut 0 bases from V and 3 bases from J; bases unmatched to any gene: 11. In DNA, the CDR3 is TGTGCCAGCAGTTTATCACGCACTGTACTAGCGGGAGTTACAGATACGCAGTATTTT. It codes for CASSLSRTVLAGVTDTQYF.

This sequence joins TRBV19 and TRBJ2-1; D possibly corresponds to TRBD1 (6 bases). V was pared by 6 bases and J by 4 bases, with 13 bases between. The CDR3 is made up of 14 amino acids. Germline V gene data show CDR1 as LNHDA and CDR2 as SQIVND (reference sequence). Here the CDR3 reads CASRPGHIYNEQFF. The CDR3 DNA sequence: TGTGCCAGTAGACCGGGACACATTTACAATGAGCAGTTCTTC.

This clone was observed once. The chain is built from TRBV7-2 and TRBJ1-6; D remains unclear. The V gene lost 0 bases and the J gene lost 6 bases, with 15 bases spanning the gap. Germline V gene data show CDR1 as SGHTA and CDR2 as FQGNSA. This CDR3 has 17 amino acids. In nucleotides, the CDR3 is TGTGCCAGCAGCTTAGCGTGGCGGGGAGGTAGTAATTCACCCCTCCACTTT. Protein product: CASSLAWRGGSNSPLHF.

The J gene is TRBJ2-1, the V gene TRBV23-1; 12 positions agree with TRBD2. TRBV23-1 is an ORF, and what it does is uncertain. The CDR3 loop spans 18 amino acids. V gave up 8 bases and J gave up 5 bases; unmatched junction bases: 16. As DNA, the CDR3 is TGCGCCAGCCCCGGGCCTCAACTAGCGGGGGGCGTTGACAATGAGCAGTTCTTC. It codes for CASPGPQLAGGVDNEQFF.

Notes on this clone: At the DNA level, this CDR3 is encoded by other sequences in the same sample as well. The V gene is TRBV9, the J gene TRBJ1-3; perhaps TRBD1 as D (6 bases). The CDR3 consists of 15 residues. Germline CDR1 reads SGDLS; CDR2 reads YYNGEE. V was pared by 0 bases and J by 2 bases, with 9 bases between. CDR3 protein: CASSVEGGAGNTIYF. The CDR3 DNA reads as TGTGCCAGCAGCGTAGAGGGGGGTGCTGGAAACACCATATATTTT.